This T cell receptor (beta chain) comes out of a study of CD8+ T cells in alopecia areata. RNA, once extracted, was reverse transcribed into cDNA for use as the sequencing template. Produced via immunoSEQ multiplex PCR; TCRdb's table is partial and in-frame only. The sample has 95,000 to 110,000 clones, over 80% seen once. Specified treatment: oral pan-JAK inhibitor, 5-10 mg twice daily. Trimming removed 3 bases at V and 8 bases at J, with 10 bases between. The CDR3 totals 12 residues. Germline lookup yields CDR1 SEHNR and CDR2 FQNEAQ (reference sequence). The source material was CD8+ T cells sorted from blood, sampled at week 24, from a patient treated with tofacitinib. The receptor's source is a human donor with alopecia areata. This chain joins TRBV7-9 and TRBJ2-5, with D unclear. The DNA of the CDR3 is TGTGCCAGCAGCTTGGAGTGGCAAACCCAGTACTTC. Translated, it gives CASSLEWQTQYF.